This T cell receptor (beta chain) was captured by sequencing in a study of Graves' ophthalmopathy and Graves' hyperthyroidism. This clonotype was seen ten or more times. The junction departs from germline at one end; a sequencing error may be responsible. As the template, RNA transcripts were used to amplify TCR beta CDR3 regions. The authors performed first-round RT-PCR with HTBI primers and then a second-round multiplex PCR. From the multiplex PCR reads, TCRdb called clonotypes with MiXCR, one entry per CDR3 protein. The sample lists roughly 1.1 million distinct CDR3 sequences, around a third seen once, with more than 9.5% in the top ten. The CDR3 loop spans 13 amino acids.

This rearrangement joins TRBV12-3 or TRBV12-4 to TRBJ1-5; TRBD1 matches at 7 bases. This sequence originates from an adult man with Graves' hyperthyroidism. Material for sequencing was peripheral blood or thyroid tissue (not recorded which). CDR3 protein: CASSLDRVQPQHF. CDR3 DNA: TGTGCCAGCAGCTTAGACAGGGTACAGCCCCAGCATTTT.